This T cell receptor (beta chain) was obtained from a study of identical twins. The donors were all healthy and Caucasian. V dropped 6 bases and J dropped 9; count of bases not matched to a gene: 8. Looked up from germline, CDR1 is MNHNS and CDR2 is SASEGT. The CDR3 sequence is 13 residues long. Regarding the study as a whole: Models predicted too little out-of-frame TCR alpha sharing in monozygotic twins. Twins shared out-of-frame alpha sequences with excess low generation probability.

Note on this clonotype: Its specificity is unknown.

From the 5' RACE reads, TCRdb called clonotypes with MiXCR, one entry per CDR3 protein. This table holds approximately 230,000 distinct CDR3 sequences, around 15% found once. The receptor comes from a woman between 18 and 29 years old in good health. Input material: memory (CD45RO+) T cells sorted from blood. This sequence joins TRBV6-1 and TRBJ1-1; 9 nucleotides match TRBD1. CDR3 in DNA: TGTGCCAGCAGGAACAGGGGGCAAGAGCAAGCTTTCTTT. Translating it yields CASRNRGQEQAFF.